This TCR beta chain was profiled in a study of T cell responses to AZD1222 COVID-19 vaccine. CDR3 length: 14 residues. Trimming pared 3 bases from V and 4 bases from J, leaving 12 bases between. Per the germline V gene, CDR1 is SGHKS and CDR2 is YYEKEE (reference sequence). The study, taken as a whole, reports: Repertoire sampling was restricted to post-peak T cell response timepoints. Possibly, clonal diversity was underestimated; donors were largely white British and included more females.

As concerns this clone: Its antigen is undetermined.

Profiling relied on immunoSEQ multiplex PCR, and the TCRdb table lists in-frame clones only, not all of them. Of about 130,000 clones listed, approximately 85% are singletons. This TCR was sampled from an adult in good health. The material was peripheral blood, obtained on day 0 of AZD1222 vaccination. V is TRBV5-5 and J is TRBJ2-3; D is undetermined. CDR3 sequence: CASSSSASSDTQYF. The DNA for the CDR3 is TGTGCCAGCAGCTCCTCAGCGAGTTCAGATACGCAGTATTTT.